These T cell receptor beta chains were read from a single sample in a study of control samples from healthy donors and cancer patients. TCRdb's table, derived via immunoSEQ multiplex PCR, lists solely in-frame clones and lacks some. This table holds about 70,000 clones, over 65% found once. The source material was PBMCs. The receptors were gathered from a woman aged 45-60 years with lung cancer. Both conserved end residues are part of each CDR3. The D gene is left open where the match is weak. Clone sizes are given selectively: once, few, many, or a class where the clone is expanded.

>once|TRBV5-1|TRBD2|TRBJ2-5
TGCGCCAGCAGCGCCGGGACTAGCGGGGGGGCCTCCCAAGAGACCCAGTACTTC
CASSAGTSGGASQETQYF
>NA|TRBV28|NA|TRBJ1-1
TGTGCCAGCAGTTTACCGAACACTGAAGCTTTCTTT
CASSLPNTEAFF
>NA|TRBV6-2/TRBV6-3|TRBD1|TRBJ1-5
TGTGCCAGCAGTTACTCGTGGGGGACAGGGTTCGGTCAGCCCCAGCATTTT
CASSYSWGTGFGQPQHF
>NA|TRBV7-6|TRBD2|TRBJ2-2
TGTGCCAGCAGCCTAGCGGGTGCGAACACCGGGGAGCTGTTTTTT
CASSLAGANTGELFF
>once|TRBV3-1/TRBV3-2|NA|TRBJ2-1
TGTGCCAGCACTTGGGGGGCTGCTTCCTACAATGAGCAGTTCTTC
CASTWGAASYNEQFF
>NA|TRBV28|TRBD1|TRBJ1-2
TGTGCCAGCAGTTCGATTGACAGGGAGGAGGATGGCTACACCTTC
CASSSIDREEDGYTF
>NA|TRBV19|NA|TRBJ2-1
TGTGCCAGTAGCCCGGGACCCCCGTTGGAGCAGTTCTTC
CASSPGPPLEQFF
>few|TRBV29-1|TRBD1|TRBJ1-2
TGCAGCGCCGGGACAGGGGATGGCTACACCTTC
CSAGTGDGYTF
>NA|TRBV11-2|NA|TRBJ1-3
TGTGCCAGCAGCTTAGATTTGGGTCCGGGAAACACCATATATTTT
CASSLDLGPGNTIYF
>few|TRBV27|TRBD1|TRBJ1-1
TGTGCCAGCAAACAGGGGCACCCGAACACTGAAGCTTTCTTT
CASKQGHPNTEAFF
>NA|TRBV5-1|TRBD1|TRBJ2-4
TGCGCCAGCAGCTCTAAGACCCGGGACAGGGAAAACATTCAGTACTTC
CASSSKTRDRENIQYF
>NA|TRBV7-2|NA|TRBJ1-1
TGTGCCAGCAGCTTAGCACACTCTAACAGGGCTTTCTTT
CASSLAHSNRAFF
>NA|TRBV10-3|TRBD1|TRBJ2-7
TGTGCCATCAGTGAGTCGGGGGGACAGGGCTACGAGCAGTACTTC
CAISESGGQGYEQYF
>few|TRBV27|TRBD2|TRBJ2-5
TGTGCCAGCAGTTCCGGACTAGCGGGGGGGCAAGAGACCCAGTACTTC
CASSSGLAGGQETQYF
>NA|TRBV5-1|TRBD1|TRBJ2-2
TGCGCCAGCAGCGAGACAGGGATAAACACCGGGGAGCTGTTTTTT
CASSETGINTGELFF
>few|TRBV30|TRBD2|TRBJ2-7
TGTGCCTGGAGTCGGGCTAGCGGGGCCTACGAGCAGTACTTC
CAWSRASGAYEQYF
>NA|TRBV19|NA|TRBJ1-5
TGTGCCAGTAGTTGGCAGGCGACCTACAATCAGCCCCAGCATTTT
CASSWQATYNQPQHF
>once|TRBV5-1|TRBD1|TRBJ2-3
TGCGCCAGCAGCTACCGGGACAGGGGGACAGATACGCAGTATTTT
CASSYRDRGTDTQYF
>NA|TRBV12-5|TRBD1|TRBJ2-5
TGTGCTAGTGGTGGGACAGAGTACCAAGAGACCCAGTACTTC
CASGGTEYQETQYF
>NA|TRBV6-4|TRBD1|TRBJ2-1
TGTGCCAGCAGTGACGGGGCAGGGGGCTTTTACAATGAGCAGTTCTTC
CASSDGAGGFYNEQFF
>once|TRBV24-1|TRBD1|TRBJ2-7
TGTGCCACCAGTGACCAAGGACAGGGTGGGTCCTACGAGCAGTACTTC
CATSDQGQGGSYEQYF
>NA|TRBV7-2|NA|TRBJ1-2
TGTGCCAGCAGCGAAGAAACCCAGACCGACTATGGCTACACCTTC
CASSEETQTDYGYTF
>NA|TRBV28|NA|TRBJ2-7
TGTGCCAGCACCCTCGGGGGCATCCACTCCTACGAGCAGTACTTC
CASTLGGIHSYEQYF
>NA|TRBV5-1|NA|TRBJ1-1
TGCGCCAGCAGCTCCTCTTGGGTGGGCACTGAAGCTTTCTTT
CASSSSWVGTEAFF
>once|TRBV7-9|NA|TRBJ1-4
TGTGCCAGCAGCTTAGGAAGGGCGTTTGGGGAAAAACTGTTTTTT
CASSLGRAFGEKLFF
>NA|TRBV15|NA|TRBJ2-1
TGTGCCACCAGCAGAGGGGTGGGGAGAGACAATGAGCAGTTCTTC
CATSRGVGRDNEQFF
>NA|TRBV18|NA|TRBJ1-3
TGTGCCAGCTCACCGGGGGACGGTGGAAACACCATATATTTT
CASSPGDGGNTIYF
>NA|TRBV19|TRBD1|TRBJ1-3
TGTGCCAGTAGTATCCTTCCTCAGGGGGCCCGAGGAAACACCATATATTTT
CASSILPQGARGNTIYF
>NA|TRBV4-1|TRBD1|TRBJ2-7
TGCGCCAGCAGCCAAAGTGGACAGGGGGCTTCCTACGAGCAGTACTTC
CASSQSGQGASYEQYF
>NA|TRBV30|NA|TRBJ1-1
TGTGCCTGGAGTGTACTTATAAACACTGAAGCTTTCTTT
CAWSVLINTEAFF
>NA|TRBV9|NA|TRBJ1-1
TGTGCCAGCAGCCCCGGTCTAGGCGGAATGAACACTGAAGCTTTCTTT
CASSPGLGGMNTEAFF
>NA|TRBV29-1|TRBD2|TRBJ2-1
TGCAGCGTCGGAGCGGGGGGCCAGGGGAATGAGCAGTTCTTC
CSVGAGGQGNEQFF
>NA|TRBV5-1|NA|TRBJ2-5
TGCGCCAGCAGCTTGAAACAGGGTGAGACCCAGTACTTC
CASSLKQGETQYF
>NA|TRBV28|NA|TRBJ2-7
TGTGCCAGCAGTTACGGACAGAACTACGAGCAGTACTTC
CASSYGQNYEQYF
>once|TRBV29-1|TRBD1|TRBJ2-2
TGCAGCGTTGAACGAGACAGGGGCACCGGGGAGCTGTTTTTT
CSVERDRGTGELFF
>NA|TRBV9|NA|TRBJ2-3
TGTGCCAGCAGTGCCCGGGGGACAACGGGGACGGATACGCAGTATTTT
CASSARGTTGTDTQYF
>NA|TRBV5-4|TRBD1|TRBJ2-2
TGTGCCAGCAGCGTAGACAGGGGATCCGGGGAGCTGTTTTTT
CASSVDRGSGELFF
>NA|TRBV19|NA|TRBJ2-5
TGTGCCAGTAGTATAAGAGGGCAAGAAGAGACCCAGTACTTC
CASSIRGQEETQYF
>NA|TRBV2|NA|TRBJ2-7
TGTGCCAGCAGTCCGACAAGGGGCAACGAGCAGTACTTC
CASSPTRGNEQYF
>NA|TRBV27|NA|TRBJ1-6
TGTGCCAGCAGTCGGCAGTGGGATTCACCCCTCCACTTT
CASSRQWDSPLHF
>NA|TRBV24-1|NA|TRBJ2-1
TGTGCCACCAGTGATTTTCGGACCATCAATGAGCAGTTCTTC
CATSDFRTINEQFF
>NA|TRBV6-5|TRBD1|TRBJ2-1
TGTGCCAGCAACGCCGGGACAGGAGACAATGAGCAGTTCTTC
CASNAGTGDNEQFF
>NA|TRBV6-5|NA|TRBJ1-3
TGTGCCAGCAGTCCGACCAGGTCTGGAAACACCATATATTTT
CASSPTRSGNTIYF
>few|TRBV6-1|NA|TRBJ1-2
TGTGCCAGCAGTGAAAGGCAGTCCTATGGCTACACCTTC
CASSERQSYGYTF
>NA|TRBV4-3|TRBD2|TRBJ2-1
TGCGCCAGCAGCCAGGTATCTAGCGGGGGTAATGAGCAGTTCTTC
CASSQVSSGGNEQFF
>NA|TRBV24-1|NA|TRBJ2-7
TGTGCCACCAGTGACCCCGGTACCGCAGGCTACGAGCAGTACTTC
CATSDPGTAGYEQYF
>NA|TRBV29-1|NA|TRBJ2-5
TGCAGCGCTTTATCCGGGGGCGAGACCCAGTACTTC
CSALSGGETQYF
>NA|TRBV2|NA|TRBJ1-1
TGTGCCAGCAGTAAGATGCTGAACACTGAAGCTTTCTTT
CASSKMLNTEAFF
>NA|TRBV4-1|NA|TRBJ2-2
TGCGCCAGCAGCCAAGATAGGGGGTACACCGGGGAGCTGTTTTTT
CASSQDRGYTGELFF
>NA|TRBV6-5|NA|TRBJ1-1
TGTGCCAGCAGTTACTCGACGCTACGGAGGAACACTGAAGCTTTCTTT
CASSYSTLRRNTEAFF